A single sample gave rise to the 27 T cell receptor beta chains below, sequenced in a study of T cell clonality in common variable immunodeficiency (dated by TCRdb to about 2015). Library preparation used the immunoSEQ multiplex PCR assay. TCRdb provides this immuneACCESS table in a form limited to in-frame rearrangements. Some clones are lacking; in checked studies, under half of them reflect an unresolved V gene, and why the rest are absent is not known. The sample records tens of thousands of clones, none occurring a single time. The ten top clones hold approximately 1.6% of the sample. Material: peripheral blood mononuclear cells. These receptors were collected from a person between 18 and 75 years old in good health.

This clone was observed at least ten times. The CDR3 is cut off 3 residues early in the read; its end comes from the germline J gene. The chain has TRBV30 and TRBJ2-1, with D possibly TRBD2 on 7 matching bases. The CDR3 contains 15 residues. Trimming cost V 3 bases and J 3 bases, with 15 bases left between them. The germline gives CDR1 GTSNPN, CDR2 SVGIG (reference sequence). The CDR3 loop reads CAWRYLGGDYNEQFF. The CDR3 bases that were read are TGTGCCTGGAGGTACCTAGGGGGGGACTACAATGAG.

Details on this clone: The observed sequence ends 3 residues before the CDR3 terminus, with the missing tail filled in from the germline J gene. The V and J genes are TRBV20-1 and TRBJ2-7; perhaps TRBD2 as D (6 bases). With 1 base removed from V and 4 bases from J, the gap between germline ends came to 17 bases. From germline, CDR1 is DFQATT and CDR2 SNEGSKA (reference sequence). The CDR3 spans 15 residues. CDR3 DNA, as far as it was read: TGCAGTGCTAGAGGCTTGGCCCAACGGGGGTACGAG. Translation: CSARGLAQRGYE. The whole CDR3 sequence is CSARGLAQRGYEQYF.

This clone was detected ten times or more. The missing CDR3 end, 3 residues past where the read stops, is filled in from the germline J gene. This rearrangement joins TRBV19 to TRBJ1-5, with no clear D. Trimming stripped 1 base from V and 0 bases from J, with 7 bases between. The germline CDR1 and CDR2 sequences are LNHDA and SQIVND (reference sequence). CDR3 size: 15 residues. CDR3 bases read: TGTGCCAGTAGTATAGGGCAGTTTAGCAATCAGCCC. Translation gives CASSIGQFSNQP. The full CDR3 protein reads CASSIGQFSNQPQHF.

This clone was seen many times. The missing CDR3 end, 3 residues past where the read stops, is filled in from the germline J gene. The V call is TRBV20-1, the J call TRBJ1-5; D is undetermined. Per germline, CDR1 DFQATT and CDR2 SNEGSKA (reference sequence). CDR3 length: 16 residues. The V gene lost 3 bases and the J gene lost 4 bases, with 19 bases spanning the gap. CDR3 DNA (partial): TGCAGTGCTAGCCCCGGGGATACGTCTGGGAATCAGCCC. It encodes CSASPGDTSGNQP. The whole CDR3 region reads CSASPGDTSGNQPQHF.

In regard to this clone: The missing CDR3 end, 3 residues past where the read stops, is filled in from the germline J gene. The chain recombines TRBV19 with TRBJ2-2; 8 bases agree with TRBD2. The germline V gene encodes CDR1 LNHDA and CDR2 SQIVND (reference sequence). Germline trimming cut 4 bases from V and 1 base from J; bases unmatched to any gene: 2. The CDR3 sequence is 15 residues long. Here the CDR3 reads CASSTLAENTGELFF. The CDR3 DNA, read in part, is TGTGCCAGTAGTACACTAGCGGAGAACACCGGGGAG.

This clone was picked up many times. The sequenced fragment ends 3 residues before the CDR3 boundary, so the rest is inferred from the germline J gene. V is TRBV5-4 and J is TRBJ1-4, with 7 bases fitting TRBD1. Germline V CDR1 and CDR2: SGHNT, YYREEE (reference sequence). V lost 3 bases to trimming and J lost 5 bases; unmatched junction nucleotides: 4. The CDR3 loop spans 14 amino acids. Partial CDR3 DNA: TGTGCCAGCAGCTCGGGACAGAAGAATGAAAAA. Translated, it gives CASSSGQKNEK. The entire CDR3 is CASSSGQKNEKLFF.

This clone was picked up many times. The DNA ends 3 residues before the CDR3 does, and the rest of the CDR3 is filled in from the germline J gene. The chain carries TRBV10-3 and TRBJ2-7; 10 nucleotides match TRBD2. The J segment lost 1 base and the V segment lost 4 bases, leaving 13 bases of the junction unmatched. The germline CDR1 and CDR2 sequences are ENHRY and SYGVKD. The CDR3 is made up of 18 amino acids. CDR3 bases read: TGTGCCATCAGTGCGCCGGGACTAGCGTCGGGGTCGTCCTACGAG. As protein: CAISAPGLASGSSYE. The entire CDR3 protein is CAISAPGLASGSSYEQYF.

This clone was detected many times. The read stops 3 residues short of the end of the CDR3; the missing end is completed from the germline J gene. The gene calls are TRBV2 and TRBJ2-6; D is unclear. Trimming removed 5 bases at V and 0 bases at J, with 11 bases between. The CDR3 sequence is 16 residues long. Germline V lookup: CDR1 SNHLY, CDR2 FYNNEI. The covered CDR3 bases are TGTGCCAGCAGTTCCAGACTGAGCTCTGGGGCCAACGTC. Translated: CASSSRLSSGANV. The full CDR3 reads CASSSRLSSGANVLTF.

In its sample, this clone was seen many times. CDR3 in amino acids: CAIRGLADNEQFF. The DNA read from the CDR3 is TGTGCCATCAGGGGACTAGCGGACAATGAG. The genes are TRBV10-3 and TRBJ2-1; 11 nucleotides agree with TRBD2. Read data end 3 residues before the CDR3 end; the end is taken from the germline J gene. Germline CDR1 reads ENHRY; CDR2 reads SYGVKD. The CDR3 contains 13 residues. The V and J ends lost 6 bases and 5 bases, in that order; junction bases with no gene match: 0.

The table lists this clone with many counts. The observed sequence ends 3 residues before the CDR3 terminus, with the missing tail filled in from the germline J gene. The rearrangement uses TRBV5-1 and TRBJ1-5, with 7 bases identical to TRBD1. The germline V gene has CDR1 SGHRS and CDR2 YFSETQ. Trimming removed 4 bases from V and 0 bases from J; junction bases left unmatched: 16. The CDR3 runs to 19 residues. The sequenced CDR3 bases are TGCGCCAGCAGCGTCCGGGACAGCGAGCCCAGGTATAGCAATCAGCCC. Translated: CASSVRDSEPRYSNQP. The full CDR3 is CASSVRDSEPRYSNQPQHF.

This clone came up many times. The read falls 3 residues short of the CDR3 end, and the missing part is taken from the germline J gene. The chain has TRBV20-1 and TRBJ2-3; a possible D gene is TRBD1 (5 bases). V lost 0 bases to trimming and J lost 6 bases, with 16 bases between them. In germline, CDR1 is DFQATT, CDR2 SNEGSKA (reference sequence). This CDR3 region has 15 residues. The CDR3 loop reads CSARDDIGHADTQYF. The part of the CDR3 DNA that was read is TGCAGTGCTAGAGATGATATAGGACACGCGGATACG.

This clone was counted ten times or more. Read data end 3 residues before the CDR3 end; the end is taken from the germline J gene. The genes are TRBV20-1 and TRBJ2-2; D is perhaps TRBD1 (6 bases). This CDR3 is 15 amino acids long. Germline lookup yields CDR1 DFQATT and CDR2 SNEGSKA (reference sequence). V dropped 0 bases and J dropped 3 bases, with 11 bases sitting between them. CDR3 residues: CSARDFRGDTGELFF. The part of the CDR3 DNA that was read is TGCAGTGCTAGAGATTTCAGGGGAGACACCGGGGAG.

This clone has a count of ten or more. This chain's CDR3 is CSATLDRDTQYF. The sequenced part of the CDR3 DNA is TGCAGTGCTACTTTGGACAGGGATACG. This chain links TRBV20-1 with TRBJ2-3, with TRBD1 matching over 7 bases. The CDR3 end lies 3 residues beyond the end of the read and is filled in from the germline J gene. V lost 4 bases, J lost 6 bases, and 4 bases stayed unmatched. Germline values: CDR1 DFQATT, CDR2 SNEGSKA (reference sequence). CDR3 length: 12 residues.

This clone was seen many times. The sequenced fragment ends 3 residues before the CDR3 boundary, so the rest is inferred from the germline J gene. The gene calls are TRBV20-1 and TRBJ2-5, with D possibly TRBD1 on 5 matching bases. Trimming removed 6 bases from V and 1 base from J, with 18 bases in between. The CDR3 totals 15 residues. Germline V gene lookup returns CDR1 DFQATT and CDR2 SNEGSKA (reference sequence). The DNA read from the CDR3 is TGCAGTGCCCAGGGTGAAGGAGCTGCCCAAGAGACC. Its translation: CSAQGEGAAQET. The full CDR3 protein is CSAQGEGAAQETQYF.

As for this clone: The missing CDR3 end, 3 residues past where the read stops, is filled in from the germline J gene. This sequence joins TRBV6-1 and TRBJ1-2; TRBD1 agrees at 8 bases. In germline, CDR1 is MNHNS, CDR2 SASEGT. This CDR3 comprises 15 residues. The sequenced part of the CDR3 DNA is TGTGCCAGCAGTGAAGGACAGGGGAATATCTACGAC. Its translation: CASSEGQGNIYD. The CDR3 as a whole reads CASSEGQGNIYDYTF.

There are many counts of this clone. The DNA read from the CDR3 is TGTGCCACCCAGACAGGGGAGGACACCGGGGAG. The encoded protein is CATQTGEDTGE. The whole CDR3 sequence is CATQTGEDTGELFF. The rearrangement joins TRBV10-3 to TRBJ2-2, with TRBD1 matching 8 bases. The read ends 3 residues shy of where the CDR3 ends; the end is completed using the germline J gene. CDR1 and CDR2 (germline): ENHRY, SYGVKD. Unmatched junction bases numbered 7, after V lost 10 bases and J lost 3 bases. The CDR3 is 14 residues long.

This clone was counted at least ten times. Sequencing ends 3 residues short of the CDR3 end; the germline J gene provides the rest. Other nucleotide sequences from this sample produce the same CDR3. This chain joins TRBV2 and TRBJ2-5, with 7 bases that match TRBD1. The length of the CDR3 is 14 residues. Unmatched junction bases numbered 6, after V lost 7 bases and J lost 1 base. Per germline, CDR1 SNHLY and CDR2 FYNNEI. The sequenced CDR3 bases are TGTGCCAGCAAGGATAGACAGGGCCAAGAGACC. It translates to CASKDRQGQET. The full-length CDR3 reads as CASKDRQGQETQYF.

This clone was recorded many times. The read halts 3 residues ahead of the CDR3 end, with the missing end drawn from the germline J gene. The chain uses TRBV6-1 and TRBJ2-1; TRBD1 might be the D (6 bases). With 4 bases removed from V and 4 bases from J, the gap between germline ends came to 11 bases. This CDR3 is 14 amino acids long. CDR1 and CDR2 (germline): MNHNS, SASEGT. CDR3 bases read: TGTGCCAGCAGTGTTAGGGGACAATACAATGAG. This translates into CASSVRGQYNE. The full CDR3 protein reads CASSVRGQYNEQFF.

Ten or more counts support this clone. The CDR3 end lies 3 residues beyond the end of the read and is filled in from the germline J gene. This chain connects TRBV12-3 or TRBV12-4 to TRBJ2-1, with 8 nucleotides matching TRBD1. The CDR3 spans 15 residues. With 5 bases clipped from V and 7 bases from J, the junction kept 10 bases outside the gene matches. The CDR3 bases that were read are TGTGCCAGCAGTCTCAGACAGGGGCCGGAGAATGAG. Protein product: CASSLRQGPENE. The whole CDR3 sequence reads CASSLRQGPENEQFF.

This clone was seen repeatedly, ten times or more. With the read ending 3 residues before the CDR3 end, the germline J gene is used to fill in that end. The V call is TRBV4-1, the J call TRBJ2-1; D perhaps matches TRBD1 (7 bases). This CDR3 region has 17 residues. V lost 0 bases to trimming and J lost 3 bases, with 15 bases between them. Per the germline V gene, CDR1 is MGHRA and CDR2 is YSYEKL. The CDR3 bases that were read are TGCGCCAGCAGCCAAGACGGAGGGGGCGTCGACTACAATGAG. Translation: CASSQDGGGVDYNE. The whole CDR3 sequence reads CASSQDGGGVDYNEQFF.

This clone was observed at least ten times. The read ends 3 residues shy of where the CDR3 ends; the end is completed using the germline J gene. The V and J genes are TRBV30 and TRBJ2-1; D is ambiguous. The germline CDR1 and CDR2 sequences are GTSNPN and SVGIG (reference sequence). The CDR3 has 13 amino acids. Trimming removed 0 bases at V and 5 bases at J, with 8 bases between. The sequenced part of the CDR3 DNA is TGTGCCTGGAGTGTACAGTCCAACAATGAG. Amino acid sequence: CAWSVQSNNE. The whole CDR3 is CAWSVQSNNEQFF.

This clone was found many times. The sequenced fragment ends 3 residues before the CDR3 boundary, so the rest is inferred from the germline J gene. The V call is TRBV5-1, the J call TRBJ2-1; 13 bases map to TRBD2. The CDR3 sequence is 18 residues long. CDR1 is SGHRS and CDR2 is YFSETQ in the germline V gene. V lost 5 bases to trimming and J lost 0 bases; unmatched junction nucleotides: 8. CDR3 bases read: TGCGCCAGCAGTTCGGGACTAGCGGGACCCAGCTCCTACAATGAG. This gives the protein CASSSGLAGPSSYNE. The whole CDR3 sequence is CASSSGLAGPSSYNEQFF.

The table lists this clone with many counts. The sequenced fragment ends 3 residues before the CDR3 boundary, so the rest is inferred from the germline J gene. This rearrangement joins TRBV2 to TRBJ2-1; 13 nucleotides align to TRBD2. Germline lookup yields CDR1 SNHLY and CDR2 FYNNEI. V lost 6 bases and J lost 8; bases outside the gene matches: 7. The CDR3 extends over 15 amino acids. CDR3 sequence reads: CASRERTSGSYEQFF. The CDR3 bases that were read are TGTGCCAGCAGAGAAAGGACTAGCGGGAGCTATGAG.

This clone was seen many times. CDR3 in amino acids: CAWGAGGVRTEAFF. CDR3 bases read: TGTGCCTGGGGAGCGGGGGGGGTTAGGACTGAA. The chain recombines TRBV30 with TRBJ1-1; tentatively, D is TRBD1 (5 bases). The read ends 3 residues early relative to the CDR3; the germline J gene fills the gap. V was clipped by 5 bases and J by 5 bases, with 18 bases between them. The CDR3 spans 14 residues. Per the germline V gene, CDR1 is GTSNPN and CDR2 is SVGIG (reference sequence).

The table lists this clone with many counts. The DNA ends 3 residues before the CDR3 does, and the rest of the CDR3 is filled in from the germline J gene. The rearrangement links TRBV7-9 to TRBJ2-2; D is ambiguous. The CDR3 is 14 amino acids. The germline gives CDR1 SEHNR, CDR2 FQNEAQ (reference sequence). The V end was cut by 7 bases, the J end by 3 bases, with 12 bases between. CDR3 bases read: TGTGCCAGCACCGCCGAAGGGTACACCGGGGAG. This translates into CASTAEGYTGE. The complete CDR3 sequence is CASTAEGYTGELFF. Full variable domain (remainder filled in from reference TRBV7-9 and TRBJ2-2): DTGVSQNPRHKITKRGQNVTFRCDPISEHNRLYWYRQTLGQGPEFLTYFQNEAQLEKSRLLSDRFSAERPKGSFSTLEIQRTEQGDSAMYLCASTAEGYTGELFFGEGSRLTVL.

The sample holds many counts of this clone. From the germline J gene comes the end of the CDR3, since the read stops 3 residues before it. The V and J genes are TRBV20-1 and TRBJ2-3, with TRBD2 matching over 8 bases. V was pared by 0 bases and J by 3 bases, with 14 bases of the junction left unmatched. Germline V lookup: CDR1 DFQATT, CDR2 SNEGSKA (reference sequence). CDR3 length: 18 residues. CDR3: CSARDTQEGAGVTDTQYF. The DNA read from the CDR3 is TGCAGTGCTAGAGATACGCAAGAGGGAGCGGGAGTAACAGATACG.

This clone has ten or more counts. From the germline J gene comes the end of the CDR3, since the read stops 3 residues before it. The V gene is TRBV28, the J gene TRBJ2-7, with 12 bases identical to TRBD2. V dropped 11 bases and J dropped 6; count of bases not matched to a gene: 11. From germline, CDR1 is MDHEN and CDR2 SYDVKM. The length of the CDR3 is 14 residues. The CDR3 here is CACAGTSGYGEQYF. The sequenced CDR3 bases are TGTGCCTGCGCCGGGACTAGCGGGTACGGCGAG.